Listed below are T cell receptor beta chains from one sample, sequenced in a study of identical twins' blood T cells. A single record per CDR3 protein comes from TCRdb applying MiXCR to the 5' RACE reads. The profile covers roughly 380,000 distinct CDR3 sequences, with more than 25% appearing a single time and 6.1% taken by the ten largest. Sequencing was carried out using PBMCs. These receptors originate from a woman between 18 and 50 years old in good health. Both conserved end residues are part of each CDR3. A D gene is named only where the DNA matches it firmly. Rows give clone size only sometimes, using once, few, many, or a class for an expanded clone.

d_gene	j_gene	abundance	v_gene	CDR3nt	CDR3aa
NA	TRBJ2-7	many	TRBV2	TGTGCCAGTTCCTTTTCGGTCTCCTACGAGCAGTACTTC	CASSFSVSYEQYF
TRBD1	TRBJ1-1	NA	TRBV29-1	TGCAGCGTTCAGGGGGTCCACTCCATACCTCGAACCATGAACACTGAAGCTTTCTTT	CSVQGVHSIPRTMNTEAFF
NA	TRBJ2-4	few	TRBV15	TGTGCCACCAGCAGAGATCATAGCCGACTAGCCAAAAACATTCAGTACTTC	CATSRDHSRLAKNIQYF
NA	TRBJ2-7	few	TRBV20-1	TGCAGTGCTAAGGACAGCTCCTACGAGCAGTACTTC	CSAKDSSYEQYF
NA	TRBJ1-2	NA	TRBV3-1	TGTGCCACCCTTAACCGGGCGCCTTACTATGGCTACACCTTC	CATLNRAPYYGYTF
NA	TRBJ1-1	many	TRBV14	TGTGCCAGCAGCCAAGCTAATCGGGGTATCGGCACTGAAGCTTTCTTT	CASSQANRGIGTEAFF
NA	TRBJ2-2	NA	TRBV27	TGTGCCGGCAGTTCCTTTCTAGGATTTGGGGGTAGCGCCGGGGAGCTGTTTTTT	CAGSSFLGFGGSAGELFF
NA	TRBJ2-2	few	TRBV10-3	TGTGCCATCACCTCAGACGGGGACATCGGGGAGCTGTTTTTT	CAITSDGDIGELFF
NA	TRBJ2-1	few	TRBV10-3	TGTGCCATCAGTGAGTCCGACTCCTACAATGAGCAGTTCTTC	CAISESDSYNEQFF
NA	TRBJ1-1	NA	TRBV11-2	TGTGCCAGCAGCTTAGCGGAGGGCACTGAAGCTTTCTTT	CASSLAEGTEAFF
NA	TRBJ1-1	NA	TRBV11-2	TGTGCCAGCAGCTTAGCCAGATGGGGGGCTTTCTTT	CASSLARWGAFF
NA	TRBJ2-1	few	TRBV20-1	TGCAGTCCCAAGGGTAGCTCCTACAATGAGCAGTTCTTC	CSPKGSSYNEQFF
TRBD2	TRBJ2-3	few	TRBV29-1	TGCAGCGTTGGCCGGGGCGGGGGGGCAGATACGCAGTATTTT	CSVGRGGGADTQYF
NA	TRBJ1-5	few	TRBV12-3/TRBV12-4	TGTGCCAGCACCACAAAAGTCAATCAGCCCCAGCATTTT	CASTTKVNQPQHF
NA	TRBJ2-2	NA	TRBV3-1	TGTGCCAGCAGCCAAGGGCGGGTCGGGGAGCTGTTTTTT	CASSQGRVGELFF
NA	TRBJ2-7	few	TRBV2	TGTGCCAGCAGTGATAGGGGGAACTCCTACGAGCAGTACTTC	CASSDRGNSYEQYF
NA	TRBJ2-7	NA	TRBV20-1	TGCAGTGCTAGAGATGGGCTGGGCTACGAGCAGTACTTC	CSARDGLGYEQYF
TRBD1	TRBJ1-6	few	TRBV19	TGTGCCAGTAGAACCGGACAGGGGGCCAGAAATTCACCCCTCCACTTT	CASRTGQGARNSPLHF
TRBD2	TRBJ2-1	NA	TRBV7-3	TGTGCCAGCAGCTTAAGAGCGGGGGGTTCTTCTTTGAATGAGCAGTTCTTC	CASSLRAGGSSLNEQFF
NA	TRBJ1-1	few	TRBV11-2	TGTGCCAGCAGCCATCCCGGACAACGAGGAGTATTAGCTTTCTTT	CASSHPGQRGVLAFF
NA	TRBJ1-3	NA	TRBV6-5	TGTGCCAGCAGTGGATTCTCTGGAAACACCATATATTTT	CASSGFSGNTIYF
NA	TRBJ1-2	NA	TRBV29-1	TGCAGCGTTGAAACCGATAACTATGGCTACACCTTC	CSVETDNYGYTF
NA	TRBJ2-7	many	TRBV2	TGTGCCAGCAGTGAGGGTTCCTACGAGCAGTACTTC	CASSEGSYEQYF
NA	TRBJ2-3	NA	TRBV11-2	TGTGCCAGCAGCGGTCTGGGGACAGATACGCAGTATTTT	CASSGLGTDTQYF
NA	TRBJ1-2	few	TRBV5-4	TGTGCCAGCAGCTTGGTATCGCAGCTGTATGGCTACACCTTC	CASSLVSQLYGYTF
NA	TRBJ1-5	few	TRBV27	TGTGCCAGCAGTAAGGGGGGCGGTCAGCCCCAGCATTTT	CASSKGGGQPQHF
NA	TRBJ1-2	NA	TRBV20-1	TGCAGTGCCCCGACCGTCAATACTGCGGGCTACACCTTC	CSAPTVNTAGYTF
TRBD1	TRBJ1-2	NA	TRBV30	TGTGCCTGGAGATACACCCGGGACAGGGCCGCCCACTATGGCTACACCTTC	CAWRYTRDRAAHYGYTF
NA	TRBJ1-2	few	TRBV14	TGTGCCAGCAGCCATCACAGATATGAGGGCTACACCTTC	CASSHHRYEGYTF
NA	TRBJ1-2	NA	TRBV6-5	TGTGCCAGCAGTTACTCTTATGGGGCGGAATATGGCTACACCTTC	CASSYSYGAEYGYTF
NA	TRBJ1-5	NA	TRBV29-1	TGCAGCGTGAAGGACACTTTACGGGGGCCCCAGCATTTT	CSVKDTLRGPQHF
NA	TRBJ2-2	NA	TRBV7-2	TGTGCCAGCAGCCCCGTGGTCGACTTCTCGAGTACCGGGGAGCTGTTTTTT	CASSPVVDFSSTGELFF
TRBD1	TRBJ2-3	few	TRBV5-1	TGCGCCAGCAGGGCATACGGGGACAGTTCTACAGATACGCAGTATTTT	CASRAYGDSSTDTQYF
TRBD1	TRBJ2-5	NA	TRBV18	TGTGCCAGCTCACCGACGGGGACAGCCCAAGAGACCCAGTACTTC	CASSPTGTAQETQYF
NA	TRBJ2-1	many	TRBV9	TGTGCCAGCAGCGCGCAACTTAAGGGGGGTTACAATGAGCAGTTCTTC	CASSAQLKGGYNEQFF
NA	TRBJ2-1	few	TRBV15	TGTGCCACCAGCAGTTCTTACGACAATGAGCAGTTCTTC	CATSSSYDNEQFF
NA	TRBJ2-7	many	TRBV6-5	TGTGCCAGCAGCCGAGGCTACGAGCAGTACTTC	CASSRGYEQYF